One T cell receptor (beta chain) is described in this entry. Primers used in a second PCR of roughly 6 to 11 cycles were a sample-barcoded 5' primer and a J-beta primer mix. The template-switch adaptor, which had 12 random nucleotides, put a tag on each cDNA molecule. TCRdb itself ran the 5' RACE reads through MiXCR, one entry per CDR3 protein. The data contain over a million distinct CDR3 sequences, roughly 43% of them singletons. PBMCs numbering at least 7 million were isolated per sample. These data originate in a study of blood T cells in healthy people across ages. V shed 6 bases and J 4 bases; nucleotides not matched to a gene: 6. In germline, CDR1 is KGHSH, CDR2 LQKENI. This CDR3 comprises 16 residues.

The V call is TRBV18, the J call TRBJ2-1; 13 nucleotides match TRBD2. The TCR originated in a woman in her late teens or twenties in good health. Material: blood. The DNA of the CDR3 is TGTGCCAGCTCTAGGACTAGCGGGAGTCTATACAATGAGCAGTTCTTC. This codes for CASSRTSGSLYNEQFF.